This TCR beta chain comes out of a study of T cell repertoires in cytomegalovirus infection. Study-wide findings and caveats: CMV carriers with the relevant HLA were identified by cumulative public TCR beta family frequency.

TCRdb re-called the reads with MiXCR, one entry per CDR3 protein. The sample has around 450,000 distinct CDR3 sequences, 25% to 40% seen once; the top ten hold roughly an eighth. In its sample, this clonotype was seen many times. Its antigen is as yet unknown. Per germline, CDR1 SGHTA and CDR2 FQGNSA. V was shortened by 2 bases and J by 6 bases, with 11 bases between the two germline ends. This CDR3 region has 15 residues. The chain combines TRBV7-2 with TRBJ1-6, with D possibly being TRBD1 (5 bases). What was sequenced was PBMCs. The clonotype originates from a human donor in good health (CMV status not recorded). Some clones in this sample may be carry-over from other donors' samples. CDR3 nucleotides: TGTGCCAGCAGCTTACCTCCAAGGGGTAATTCACCCCTCCACTTT. It is translated as CASSLPPRGNSPLHF.